This T cell receptor (beta chain) comes out of a study of cytomegalovirus exposure and HLA in healthy donors. The protocol was immunoSEQ multiplex PCR, while the TCRdb copy is restricted to in-frame clones and leaves out a portion. The data contain roughly 60,000 clones, roughly 94% of them singletons. Worth noting for this clone: Its matching antigen is unknown.

Study results and limitations: Published work reported that the classifier diagnosed cytomegalovirus status with high specificity and sensitivity. Specificity of a few CMV-associated chains for CMV antigens was verified in vitro.

A 120-subject validation cohort, separate from the roughly 670-subject first cohort, supplied the donors. The clonotype was recovered from a man in his late teens or twenties in good health and CMV-seronegative. Sequencing used PBMCs.

This chain's CDR3 is CSVGGGGSGNTIYF. CDR3 coding DNA: TGCAGCGTTGGAGGGGGGGGCTCTGGAAACACCATATATTTT. The chain joins TRBV29-1 to TRBJ1-3; tentative D call: TRBD1 (6 bases). The V end lost 4 bases, the J end lost 0 bases, and 10 bases lay between the germline ends. CDR1 SQVTM and CDR2 ANQGSEA come from the germline V gene. CDR3 length: 14 amino acids.